This TCR beta chain is from a study of shared clonotypes between healthy human individuals. The study's findings and limits: Non-shared clonotypes were found to have lower generation probabilities than the clonotypes that were shared by all four of the sorted-subset donors. When naive CD4 clonotypes were compared across a few donors, 4% to 6.5% were shared.

Germline-derived CDR1 and CDR2 are MGHRA and YSYEKL. The CDR3 covers 15 residues. Trimming pared 1 base from V and 1 base from J, leaving 5 bases between. As defined, naive CD8 cells were CD45RO-negative and positively selected for CCR7, with terminally differentiated effector memory CD45RA+ cells excluded. Profiling relied on immunoSEQ multiplex PCR, and the TCRdb table lists in-frame clones only, not all of them. The sample lists about 820,000 clones; around 93% were seen once. On this clone: Antigen: not known. Other nucleotide sequences in the sample specify the same CDR3.

The sample consisted of naive CD8+ T cells sorted from blood. V and J are TRBV4-1 and TRBJ2-6; D uncertain. The TCR sequence derives from a man aged 25 to 45 in good health. CDR3 nucleotide sequence: TGCGCCAGCAGCCAAGTGGTGTCTGGGGCCAACGTCCTGACTTTC. This codes for CASSQVVSGANVLTF.